This entry lists 27 T cell receptor beta chains sequenced from one sample in a study of blood T cells in healthy people across ages. Using a J-beta primer mix together with a sample-barcoded 5' primer, a second PCR was run for roughly 6 to 12 cycles. Via MiXCR, TCRdb re-called the 5' RACE reads, giving one row per CDR3 protein. The sample records about 1 million distinct CDR3 sequences, 45% being singletons. The specimen sequenced was blood. The receptor set was obtained from a woman aged 55-70 years in good health.

In its sample, this clonotype was seen a few times. The chain recombines TRBV4-2 with TRBJ2-7; a possible D gene is TRBD1 (5 bases). Germline assignment: CDR1 LGHNA and CDR2 YNFKEQ. This CDR3 spans 15 amino acids. V gave up 4 bases and J gave up 0 bases, with 13 bases separating them. As DNA, the CDR3 is TGTGCCAGCAGCCTCAGGGCCCCCAGCTCCTACGAGCAGTACTTC. It translates to CASSLRAPSSYEQYF.

Ten or more counts support this clonotype. This chain connects TRBV29-1 to TRBJ2-7; D possibly corresponds to TRBD2 (5 bases). Trimming took off 6 bases at V and 0 bases at J, with 6 bases between the two ends. From germline, CDR1 is SQVTM and CDR2 ANQGSEA. The CDR3 loop spans 11 amino acids. In nucleotides, the CDR3 is TGCAGCGTAGCGGCCTCCTACGAGCAGTACTTC. This gives the protein CSVAASYEQYF.

The rearrangement uses TRBV12-3 or TRBV12-4 and TRBJ2-3, with 7 bases identical to TRBD1. V gave up 5 bases and J gave up 4 bases; unmatched junction bases: 9. CDR3 length: 15 residues. The CDR3 bases are TGTGCCAGCAGTACCAAGACAGGGATCTCAGATACGCAGTATTTT. Its protein is CASSTKTGISDTQYF.

This clonotype was counted a few times. The gene calls are TRBV20-1 and TRBJ2-1; TRBD2 aligns across 10 bases. Per germline, CDR1 DFQATT and CDR2 SNEGSKA (reference sequence). The CDR3 loop spans 18 amino acids. V lost 0 bases, J lost 8 bases, and 16 bases stayed unmatched. CDR3 coding DNA: TGCAGTGCTAGAGAGTTAAAGGCTAGCGGGAGAGATAGGGATGAGCAGTTCTTC. Its protein product is CSARELKASGRDRDEQFF.

This clonotype was detected ten times or more. For the CDR3, the DNA is TGCGCCAGCAGCTTCAAAGAGACCCAGTACTTC. This translates into CASSFKETQYF. The chain has TRBV5-1 and TRBJ2-5, with D hard to call. Between the trimmed V and J ends, which lost 2 bases and 3 bases, there was a span of 2 bases. The CDR3 consists of 11 residues. Germline V lookup: CDR1 SGHRS, CDR2 YFSETQ.

CDR3 loop: CSVDGGPGKSTDTQYF. DNA of the CDR3: TGCAGCGTGGACGGGGGTCCAGGGAAGTCAACAGATACGCAGTATTTT. The V call is TRBV29-1, the J call TRBJ2-3, with a tentative D call TRBD2 (6 bases). The CDR3 contains 16 residues. From germline, CDR1 is SQVTM and CDR2 ANQGSEA. With 6 bases removed from V and 3 bases from J, the gap between germline ends came to 22 bases.

The rearrangement joins TRBV6-2 or TRBV6-3 to TRBJ1-1; TRBD1 agrees at 9 bases. The CDR3 loop spans 15 amino acids. V lost 1 base and J lost 4; bases outside the gene matches: 4. Per the germline V gene, CDR1 is MNHEY and CDR2 is SVGEGT. CDR3 in amino acids: CASSYFGTGFTEAFF. For the CDR3, the DNA is TGTGCCAGCAGTTACTTCGGGACAGGGTTCACTGAAGCTTTCTTT.

The chain combines TRBV4-2 with TRBJ2-1, with a possible D match to TRBD2 (6 bases). V was pared by 0 bases and J by 7 bases, with 16 bases between. Germline values: CDR1 LGHNA, CDR2 YNFKEQ. This CDR3 is built from 16 residues. The CDR3 nucleotides read TGTGCCAGCAGCCAAGATGGGGCGGGAATGGAGAATGAGCAGTTCTTC. The encoded protein is CASSQDGAGMENEQFF.

The CDR3: CASSLFGGGARGYGYTF. The DNA for the CDR3 is TGTGCCAGCAGCTTATTTGGCGGGGGGGCGCGGGGCTATGGCTACACCTTC. This chain joins TRBV7-2 and TRBJ1-2; D may be TRBD1 (6 bases). V was shortened by 2 bases and J by 4 bases, with 20 bases between the two germline ends. Germline V gives CDR1 SGHTA, CDR2 FQGNSA. The CDR3 sequence is 17 residues long.

The chain uses TRBV29-1 and TRBJ2-5, with D possibly being TRBD1 (6 bases). Germline lookup yields CDR1 SQVTM and CDR2 ANQGSEA. Between the trimmed V and J ends, which lost 7 bases and 3 bases, there was a span of 24 bases. The CDR3 runs to 16 residues. The CDR3 sequence is CSANQGLLEGEETQYF. CDR3 nucleotides: TGCAGCGCCAACCAGGGGCTTCTCGAGGGGGAAGAGACCCAGTACTTC. The whole variable domain, remainder taken from reference TRBV29-1 and TRBJ2-5, is SAVISQKPSRDICQRGTSLTIQCQVDSQVTMMFWYRQQPGQSLTLIATANQGSEATYESGFVIDKFPISRPNLTFSTLTVSNMSPEDSSIYLCSANQGLLEGEETQYFGPGTRLLVL.

As regards this clonotype: Sequence at one end of the junction differs from germline and may be a read error. This sequence joins TRBV5-8 and TRBJ2-7; 10 nucleotides agree with TRBD1. CDR3 size: 15 residues. Germline lookup yields CDR1 SGHTS and CDR2 YDEGEE. CDR3 loop: CASSWGQGLSCEQYF. The CDR3 DNA reads as TGTGCCAGCAGCTGGGGACAGGGGCTGTCCTGCGAGCAGTACTTC. The complete variable domain, with remaining parts taken from reference TRBV5-8 and TRBJ2-7, reads EAGVTQSPTHLIKTRGQQATLRCSPISGHTSVYWYQQALGLGLQFLLWYDEGEERNRGNFPPRFSGRQFPNYSSELNVNALELEDSALYLCASSWGQGLSCEQYFGPGTRLTVT.

V gene TRBV12-3 or TRBV12-4 combines with J gene TRBJ1-1; D remains unclear. Trimming left V 3 bases short and J 6 bases short, with 14 bases between. CDR3 length: 14 amino acids. CDR3 sequence (DNA): TGTGCCAGCAGTTTTGTGGGAGGTCTCGCTGAAGCTTTCTTT. It encodes CASSFVGGLAEAFF.

This clonotype turned up a few times. The chain combines TRBV29-1 with TRBJ2-1; TRBD1 or TRBD2 may be the D gene (5 bases each). The V end lost 3 bases, the J end lost 8 bases, and 14 bases lay between the germline ends. Germline CDR1 SQVTM, CDR2 ANQGSEA. This CDR3 has 13 amino acids. The CDR3 nucleotides read TGCAGCGTTGACAGGGCCTTTAGCGATGAGCAGTTCTTC. It translates to CSVDRAFSDEQFF.

This clonotype was found once. The V call is TRBV25-1, the J call TRBJ2-6, with D possibly being TRBD1 (7 bases). With 9 bases removed from V and 0 bases from J, the gap between germline ends came to 15 bases. The length of the CDR3 is 16 residues. Looked up from germline, CDR1 is MGHDK and CDR2 is SYGVNS. The CDR3 nucleotides are TGTGCCAGTACAGGGGAGGCTCTCTCTGGGGCCAACGTCCTGACTTTC. Its translation: CASTGEALSGANVLTF.

This sequence joins TRBV4-1 and TRBJ2-2; 10 bases align to TRBD1. V trimming: 2 bases; J trimming: 6 bases; junction bases outside the gene matches: 6. This CDR3 has 16 residues. CDR1 and CDR2 from the germline V gene are MGHRA and YSYEKL. CDR3 DNA sequence: TGCGCCAGCAGCCAAAGAAGTGGACAGGGGGCCGGGGAGCTGTTTTTT. The encoded protein is CASSQRSGQGAGELFF.

This clonotype was counted only a few times. This chain links TRBV3-1 with TRBJ2-7, with TRBD2 matching 15 bases. Trimming cost V 4 bases and J 6 bases; bases outside gene matches: 7. The CDR3 is 16 amino acids. CDR1 is LGHDT, CDR2 YNNKEL, per germline (reference sequence). The CDR3 here is CASSPFQGLAGGEQYF. CDR3 coding DNA: TGTGCCAGCAGCCCATTTCAGGGACTAGCGGGAGGCGAGCAGTACTTC.

J is TRBJ1-5 and V is TRBV4-1, with no clear D. This CDR3 region has 14 residues. Germline V gives CDR1 MGHRA, CDR2 YSYEKL. Trimming left V 3 bases short and J 3 bases short, with 9 bases between. The CDR3 is CASSQSGTNQPQHF. The CDR3, as DNA: TGCGCCAGCAGCCAGTCAGGCACCAATCAGCCCCAGCATTTT.

This clonotype has just a few counts. The chain employs TRBV24-1 and TRBJ2-3; 7 bases agree with TRBD1. The ends lost 3 bases at V and 3 bases at J; junction bases unmatched: 8. Germline loops: CDR1 KGHDR, CDR2 SFDVKD. The CDR3 is 16 amino acids. The CDR3 sequence: CATSDTGTAATDTQYF. The DNA of the CDR3 is TGTGCCACCAGTGATACCGGGACAGCGGCAACAGATACGCAGTATTTT.

This clonotype was seen more than once but under ten times. V is TRBV20-1 and J is TRBJ2-1; 8 bases agree with TRBD1. The CDR3 runs 14 residues. Germline V gene data show CDR1 as DFQATT and CDR2 as SNEGSKA (reference sequence). The V segment lost 7 bases and the J segment 6 bases; nucleotides outside the gene matches: 11. The CDR3 DNA sequence: TGCAGTGTCCCCCCCGACAGGGGAGCCAATGAGCAGTTCTTC. Translation gives CSVPPDRGANEQFF.

Details on this clonotype: The germline gene is not matched at one end of the junction; a read error may be the cause. This rearrangement joins TRBV29-1 to TRBJ2-7; 7 nucleotides match TRBD1. CDR3 size: 12 residues. Per the germline V gene, CDR1 is SQVTM and CDR2 is ANQGSEA. The CDR3 loop reads CSSLYRGHEQCF. The CDR3 bases are TGCAGCTCCCTTTACAGGGGCCATGAGCAGTGCTTC.

This clonotype was counted a few times. The chain carries TRBV10-3 and TRBJ2-1, with no clear D. CDR3 length: 11 amino acids. Germline V gene sequence: CDR1 ENHRY, CDR2 SYGVKD. Trimming shortened V by 4 bases and J by 10 bases, and 8 bases separated the two germline ends. Here the CDR3 reads CAISGGEEQFF. The CDR3 DNA reads TGTGCCATCAGTGGGGGTGAGGAGCAGTTCTTC.

Only a few counts were recorded for this clonotype. The rearrangement uses TRBV5-6 and TRBJ2-5; TRBD1 matches at 8 bases. The CDR3 runs to 16 residues. The V segment lost 5 bases and the J segment 4 bases; nucleotides outside the gene matches: 13. The V gene's germline CDR1 is SGHDT and CDR2 YYEEEE. The CDR3 is CASSGRQGAKVETQYF. CDR3 coding DNA: TGTGCCAGCAGTGGCCGGCAGGGGGCGAAGGTAGAGACCCAGTACTTC.

This clonotype has a handful of counts. The chain recombines TRBV28 with TRBJ2-5, with D possibly matching TRBD1 (6 bases). Between the trimmed V and J ends, which lost 5 bases and 5 bases, there was a span of 12 bases. The length of the CDR3 is 13 residues. Germline V CDR1 and CDR2: MDHEN, SYDVKM. The CDR3 DNA is TGTGCCAGCAGTACAGGGATCAGGGAGACCCAGTACTTC. This gives the protein CASSTGIRETQYF. Full variable domain (missing parts from reference TRBV28 and TRBJ2-5): DVKVTQSSRYLVKRTGEKVFLECVQDMDHENMFWYRQDPGLGLRLIYFSYDVKMKEKGDIPEGYSVSREKKERFSLILESASTNQTSMYLCASSTGIRETQYFGPGTRLLVL.

V and J are TRBV6-1 and TRBJ2-4; D gene uncertain. The DNA end is more similar to TRBJ2-7, so the J call may be wrong. Per the germline V gene, CDR1 is MNHNS and CDR2 is SASEGT. This CDR3 has 15 residues. CDR3 protein: CASSESPDISYEQYF. The CDR3 DNA sequence: TGTGCCAGCAGTGAATCCCCAGACATCTCCTACGAGCAGTACTTC.

This chain joins TRBV20-1 and TRBJ2-7; D unclear. The germline V and J ends were trimmed by 0 bases and 7 bases, with 37 bases remaining between them. From germline, CDR1 is DFQATT and CDR2 SNEGSKA (reference sequence). The CDR3 sequence is 21 residues long. The CDR3 nucleotides are TGCAGTGCTAGAGATATAGGTCGGGTAACCTTGGACCCCCACCTTTACAATGAGCAGTACTTC. It yields the protein CSARDIGRVTLDPHLYNEQYF.

This clonotype was detected ten times or more. V is TRBV6-4 and J is TRBJ2-3, with no clear D. The CDR3 extends over 13 amino acids. The germline V and J ends were trimmed by 3 bases and 0 bases, with 4 bases remaining between them. From germline, CDR1 is MRHNA and CDR2 SNTAGT. For the CDR3, the DNA is TGTGCCAGCAGTGAGGACAGCACAGATACGCAGTATTTT. Its protein product is CASSEDSTDTQYF.

This clonotype was seen a few times. This chain links TRBV25-1 with TRBJ1-1, with 7 bases that match TRBD1. CDR3 size: 14 residues. V was pared by 6 bases and J by 1 base, with 5 bases of the junction left unmatched. The germline CDR1 and CDR2 sequences are MGHDK and SYGVNS. The CDR3 loop is CASSVGQRNTEAFF. The CDR3 DNA sequence: TGTGCCAGCAGCGTGGGACAGCGGAACACTGAAGCTTTCTTT.